This T cell receptor (beta chain) is from a study of T cells in tumors after PD-1 blockade. Template: tumor biopsy or peripheral blood genomic DNA, about 600-6,004 ng per sample. The CDR3 covers 13 residues. V was cut by 4 bases and J by 2 bases, with 9 bases left in between. Germline CDR1 is SGHDT and CDR2 is YYEEEE. Data came from immunoSEQ multiplex PCR; TCRdb stores just in-frame clones and leaves some out. The sample holds tens of thousands of clones; around 72% are singletons and the top ten take about 4.8%. The chain combines TRBV5-6 with TRBJ1-1; D not certain. Sequencing used PBMCs, obtained after anti-PD-1 treatment. This sequence was found in a human donor with basal cell carcinoma. CDR3 region: CASSLTANTEAFF. CDR3 nucleotides: TGTGCCAGCAGCCTTACAGCAAACACTGAAGCTTTCTTT.